The clone carrying this T cell receptor (beta chain) has a count of ten or more. The data originate from a study of regulatory T cells in long-lasting Graves disease. iRepertoire HTBI primers and Arm-PCR of CDR3 regions built TCR beta libraries. TCRdb redid the calling of the multiplex PCR reads with MiXCR, one entry per CDR3 protein. The table has around 250,000 distinct CDR3 sequences, roughly 18% seen once. Time point denoted: newly diagnosed GD, antithyroid drugs for less than 3 months. With RNA extracted from PBMCs as input, the TCR library was made. V was trimmed by 8 bases and J by 6 bases, leaving 15 bases between them. This CDR3 region has 12 residues. CDR1 and CDR2 (germline): DFQATT, SNEGSKA (reference sequence). The data were also submitted as part of a second study, on T cells in Graves' hyperthyroidism and ophthalmopathy.

This chain connects TRBV20-1 to TRBJ2-3, with D possibly called TRBD1 or TRBD2 (5 bases each). The receptor was isolated from a woman between 25 and 40 years old with Graves disease. The sample was peripheral blood mononuclear cells (PBMCs), taken at new diagnosis, from a patient treated with antithyroid drugs. The CDR3 region has the DNA TGCAGTCCCCTGGGACCGGGCGATACGCAGTATTTT. Translated, it gives CSPLGPGDTQYF.